The 8 T cell receptor beta chains given below trace back to one sample, sequenced in a study of T cells in localized non-small cell lung cancer. The table came from immunoSEQ multiplex PCR; TCRdb's copy has only in-frame clones and leaves some out. The sample shows 25,000 to 35,000 clones, around 80% of them seen only once. The sequenced sample was peripheral blood, obtained before any cancer treatment. The receptors originated from a male donor aged 60 or over with stage III squamous cell lung carcinoma.

The CDR3 loop reads CASSSGYRSSQETQYF. As DNA, the CDR3 is TGTGCCAGCAGTTCGGGATACAGGAGTAGCCAAGAGACCCAGTACTTC. The chain is built from TRBV6-5 and TRBJ2-5; either TRBD1 or TRBD2 may supply D (5 bases each). The CDR3 length is 16 residues. With 4 bases removed from V and 1 base from J, the gap between germline ends came to 16 bases. Germline V lookup: CDR1 MNHEY, CDR2 SVGAGI.

The rearrangement links TRBV6-5 to TRBJ1-2; TRBD1 matches 9 bases. The length of the CDR3 is 14 residues. Germline CDR1 MNHEY, CDR2 SVGAGI. V trimming: 5 bases; J trimming: 6 bases; junction bases outside the gene matches: 7. The CDR3 DNA sequence: TGTGCCAGCAGTACCTGGACAGGGGAGGATGGCTACACCTTC. Amino acids: CASSTWTGEDGYTF.

The chain links TRBV28 to TRBJ1-1, with 9 bases that match TRBD1. This CDR3 has 16 amino acids. Germline CDR1 is MDHEN and CDR2 is SYDVKM. With 5 bases clipped from V and 5 bases from J, the junction kept 12 bases outside the gene matches. The CDR3 loop reads CASSPNRGRQGTEAFF. The CDR3 DNA sequence: TGTGCCAGCAGTCCAAACAGGGGGCGCCAAGGAACTGAAGCTTTCTTT.

This clone turned up a few times. V is TRBV27 and J is TRBJ2-7; weak D call: TRBD2 (5 bases). This CDR3 is 12 amino acids long. Trimming cost V 8 bases and J 6 bases, with 14 bases left between them. Germline V lookup: CDR1 MNHEY, CDR2 SMNVEV (reference sequence). The CDR3, as DNA: TGTGCCAGCGGTCGAAGAGGGTCCGAGCAGTACTTC. It codes for CASGRRGSEQYF.

This chain connects TRBV28 to TRBJ1-2, with 7 positions matching TRBD1. Germline values: CDR1 MDHEN, CDR2 SYDVKM. After removal of 5 bases from V and 7 bases from J, the junction contained 13 bases not matched to a gene. The CDR3 spans 15 residues. CDR3 sequence reads: CASSLQGTETSGYTF. In DNA, the CDR3 is TGTGCCAGCAGTCTACAGGGGACAGAGACTTCTGGCTACACCTTC.

V and J are TRBV28 and TRBJ1-2, with D tentatively TRBD1 (5 bases). Germline V CDR1 and CDR2: MDHEN, SYDVKM. CDR3 length equals 16 residues. V was trimmed by 1 base and J by 5 bases, leaving 17 bases between them. The CDR3, as DNA: TGTGCCAGCAGTTTATCGGGACCCTCTGAGGGGTATGGCTACACCTTC. Amino acid sequence: CASSLSGPSEGYGYTF.

The CDR3 nucleotides are TGTGCCAGCAATCCTATAAAAGGGGAAAGGGACTACGAGCAGTACTTC. It codes for CASNPIKGERDYEQYF. This rearrangement joins TRBV25-1 to TRBJ2-7; weak D call: TRBD1 (5 bases). The CDR3 is 16 amino acids. V was cut by 7 bases and J by 3 bases, with 22 bases left in between. Germline V CDR1 and CDR2: MGHDK, SYGVNS.

The gene calls are TRBV7-2 and TRBJ2-5; a weak D match, TRBD1 (6 bases). Trimming removed 3 bases from V and 4 bases from J, with 12 bases in between. The CDR3 covers 14 residues. The germline gives CDR1 SGHTA, CDR2 FQGNSA. For the CDR3, the DNA is TGTGCCAGCAGCTTTAGCAGGGGTAGAGAGACCCAGTACTTC. The encoded protein is CASSFSRGRETQYF. The entire variable domain, with the rest obtained from reference TRBV7-2 and TRBJ2-5, is as follows: GAGVSQSPSNKVTEKGKDVELRCDPISGHTALYWYRQSLGQGLEFLIYFQGNSAPDKSGLPSDRFSAERTGGSVSTLTIQRTQQEDSAVYLCASSFSRGRETQYFGPGTRLLVL.